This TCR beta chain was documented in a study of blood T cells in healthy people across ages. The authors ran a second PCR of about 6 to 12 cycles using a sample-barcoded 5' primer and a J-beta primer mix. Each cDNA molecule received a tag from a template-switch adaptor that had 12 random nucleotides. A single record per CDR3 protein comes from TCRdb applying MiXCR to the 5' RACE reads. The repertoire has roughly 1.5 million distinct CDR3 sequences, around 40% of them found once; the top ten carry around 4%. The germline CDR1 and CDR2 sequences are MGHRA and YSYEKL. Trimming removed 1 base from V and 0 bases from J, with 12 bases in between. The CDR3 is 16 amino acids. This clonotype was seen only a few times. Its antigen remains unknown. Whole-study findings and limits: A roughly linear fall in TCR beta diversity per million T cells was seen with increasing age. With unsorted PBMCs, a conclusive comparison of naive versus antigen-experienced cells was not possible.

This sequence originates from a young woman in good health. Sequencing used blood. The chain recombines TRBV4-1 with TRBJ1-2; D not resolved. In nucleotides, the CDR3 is TGCGCCAGCAGCCAAGCGGGCGGGGAAGCTAACTATGGCTACACCTTC. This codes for CASSQAGGEANYGYTF.